The present T cell receptor beta chain was sequenced within a study of shared clonotypes between healthy human individuals. Study at large: CD4 naive and memory got three plates each, CD8 naive two, CD8 memory one.

With 0 bases clipped from V and 5 bases from J, the junction kept 7 bases outside the gene matches. This CDR3 comprises 16 residues. Germline V CDR1 and CDR2: SGDLS, YYNGEE. Generated by immunoSEQ multiplex PCR, the TCRdb table keeps only in-frame clones and is missing some. The sample shows under 1,100,000 clones, 65% to 75% of them seen only once. The rearrangement links TRBV9 to TRBJ2-3, with 9 bases matching TRBD2. The source material was memory CD4+ T cells sorted from blood. Subset in this sample: CD45RA-negative fraction. This clonotype originated in a man between 18 and 35 years old in good health. The CDR3 DNA sequence: TGTGCCAGCAGCGTAGGTGGTAGCGGGAGTATAGATACGCAGTATTTT. Translation gives CASSVGGSGSIDTQYF.